The rows below give T cell receptor beta chains drawn from one sample of a study of CXCR3-negative and CXCR3-positive naive CD8 T cells. TCRdb re-analyzed the 5' RACE reads; it lists each CDR3 protein once, without DNA. This sample's table has 75,000 to 100,000 distinct CDR3 sequences. The specimen was naive CXCR3- CD8+ T cells from blood. The receptors were gathered from a human donor in good health. Some clones in this sample may be carry-over from other donors' samples. Both conserved end residues are part of each CDR3. Clone size, where shown, is once, few, many, or a class for clones that have expanded.

j_call v_call clone_size cdr3_aa
TRBJ1-4 TRBV4-3 NA CASSQGQSPANEKLFF
TRBJ1-6 TRBV7-2 NA CASSRTGGDYNSPLHF
TRBJ1-1 TRBV29-1 NA CSARQRLNTEAFF
TRBJ2-1 TRBV5-1 NA CASSLAESAGTSGTPPFF
TRBJ2-7 TRBV29-1 NA CSVEQGDEQYF
TRBJ2-7 TRBV2 NA CASSAGFGGGIYEQYF
TRBJ2-7 TRBV9 NA CASSVGGEGSYEQYF
TRBJ2-3 TRBV12-3/TRBV12-4 NA CASSLGPGFGDTQYF
TRBJ2-2 TRBV15 NA CATSRPWDPTGELFF
TRBJ2-1 TRBV5-1 NA CASRTSGTNNEQFF
TRBJ2-7 TRBV7-7 NA CASSAGLGSYEQYF
TRBJ2-7 TRBV18 NA CASSRLDDYDQYF
TRBJ2-7 TRBV20-1 NA CSARVQGGSSYEQYF
TRBJ2-7 TRBV29-1 NA CSGGQGYEQYF
TRBJ2-1 TRBV4-3 NA CASSQDLGRPHHEQFF
TRBJ2-3 TRBV9 NA CASSVAGRGGGNTDTQYF
TRBJ2-2 TRBV5-4 NA CASSLGGSTGELFF
TRBJ2-1 TRBV11-2 NA CASSLGTRDPGQFF
TRBJ1-5 TRBV29-1 NA CSIRTGVEPQHF
TRBJ2-2 TRBV29-1 NA CSVDTGETGELFF
TRBJ1-6 TRBV27 NA CASSLEDANSPLHF
TRBJ2-1 TRBV6-5 NA CASSYPAGGPNEQFF
TRBJ2-1 TRBV12-3/TRBV12-4 NA CASSLKDEQFF
TRBJ2-1 TRBV20-1 NA CSARKLNYNEQFF
TRBJ2-7 TRBV5-1 NA CATSGTGDPEQYF
TRBJ2-7 TRBV10-3 NA CAISELAEETQYF
TRBJ1-1 TRBV27 NA CASSFSGGFDEAFF
TRBJ2-7 TRBV2 NA CASSERTWYEQYF
TRBJ2-2 TRBV2 NA CASRGFTGELFF
TRBJ2-3 TRBV4-1 NA CASSQDVLAPDTQYF
TRBJ2-1 TRBV6-5 medium-sized CASSTGTSLNEQFF
TRBJ1-1 TRBV7-6 NA CASSLGDRGRDTEAFF
TRBJ1-6 TRBV28 NA CASTQLYRDTFNSPLHF
TRBJ1-2 TRBV20-1 NA CSARERGSSYGYTF
TRBJ2-7 TRBV3-1 NA CASRDSSYYEQYF
TRBJ2-1 TRBV2 NA CASSTGTRNSYNEQFF
TRBJ2-5 TRBV28 NA CASSFDRNGETQYF
TRBJ2-1 TRBV29-1 NA CSVEASGRVYNEQFF
TRBJ2-1 TRBV4-2 NA CASSQYGVTEQFF
TRBJ2-7 TRBV7-9 NA CASSLAGTGEYEQYF
TRBJ2-3 TRBV29-1 NA CSVVGLAGTDTQYF
TRBJ2-2 TRBV9 NA CASSLGRGFGGELFF
TRBJ2-1 TRBV6-6 NA CASSYSPVYNEQFF